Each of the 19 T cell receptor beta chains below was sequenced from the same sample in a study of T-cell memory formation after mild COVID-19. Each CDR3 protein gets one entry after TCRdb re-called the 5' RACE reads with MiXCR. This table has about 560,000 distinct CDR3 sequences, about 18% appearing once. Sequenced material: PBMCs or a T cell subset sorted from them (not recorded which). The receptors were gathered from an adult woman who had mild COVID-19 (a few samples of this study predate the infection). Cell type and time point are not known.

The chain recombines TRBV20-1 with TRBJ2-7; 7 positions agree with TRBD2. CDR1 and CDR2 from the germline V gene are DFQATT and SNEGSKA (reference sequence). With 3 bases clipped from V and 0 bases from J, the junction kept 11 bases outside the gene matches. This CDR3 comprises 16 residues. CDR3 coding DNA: TGCAGTGCTAGGAGCGGGGAAGCGGGGCTCTCCTACGAGCAGTACTTC. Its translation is CSARSGEAGLSYEQYF.

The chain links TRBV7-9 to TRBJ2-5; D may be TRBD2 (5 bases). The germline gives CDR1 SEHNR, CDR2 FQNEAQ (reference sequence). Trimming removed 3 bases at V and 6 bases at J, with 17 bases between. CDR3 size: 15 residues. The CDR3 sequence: CASSFTSITEQTQYF. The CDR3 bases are TGTGCCAGCAGCTTCACTAGTATCACCGAGCAGACCCAGTACTTC.

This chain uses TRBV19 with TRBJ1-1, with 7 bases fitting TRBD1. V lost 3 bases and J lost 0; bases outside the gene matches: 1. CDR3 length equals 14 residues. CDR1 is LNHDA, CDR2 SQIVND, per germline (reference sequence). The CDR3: CASSMDRMNTEAFF. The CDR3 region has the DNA TGTGCCAGTAGTATGGACAGGATGAACACTGAAGCTTTCTTT.

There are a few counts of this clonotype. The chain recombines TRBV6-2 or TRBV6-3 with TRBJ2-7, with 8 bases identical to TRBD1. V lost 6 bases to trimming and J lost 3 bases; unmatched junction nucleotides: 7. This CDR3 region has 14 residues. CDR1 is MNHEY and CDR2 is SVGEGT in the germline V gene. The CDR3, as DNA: TGTGCCAGCAGGGAGACAGGGACAGGCTACGAGCAGTACTTC. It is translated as CASRETGTGYEQYF.

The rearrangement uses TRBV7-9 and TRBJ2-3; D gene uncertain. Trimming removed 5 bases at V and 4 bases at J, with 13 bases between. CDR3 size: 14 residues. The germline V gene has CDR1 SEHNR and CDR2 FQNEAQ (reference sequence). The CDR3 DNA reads TGTGCCAGCAGCACGGTCAAGGCAGCAGATACGCAGTATTTT. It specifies CASSTVKAADTQYF.

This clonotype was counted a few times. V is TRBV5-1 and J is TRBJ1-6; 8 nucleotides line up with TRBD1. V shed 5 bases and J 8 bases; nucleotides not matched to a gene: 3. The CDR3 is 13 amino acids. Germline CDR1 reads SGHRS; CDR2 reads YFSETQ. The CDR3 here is CASRDREDSPLHF. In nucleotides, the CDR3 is TGCGCCAGCAGGGACAGGGAGGATTCACCCCTCCACTTT. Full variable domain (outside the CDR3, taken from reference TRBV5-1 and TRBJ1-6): KAGVTQTPRYLIKTRGQQVTLSCSPISGHRSVSWYQQTPGQGLQFLFEYFSETQRNKGNFPGRFSGRQFSNSRSEMNVSTLELGDSALYLCASRDREDSPLHFGNGTRLTVT.

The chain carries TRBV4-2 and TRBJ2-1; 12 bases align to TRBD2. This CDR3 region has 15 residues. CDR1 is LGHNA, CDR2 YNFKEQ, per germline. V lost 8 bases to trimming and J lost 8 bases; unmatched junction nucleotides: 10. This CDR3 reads CASRPSGGAADEQFF. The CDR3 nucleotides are TGTGCCAGCCGCCCTAGCGGGGGGGCCGCAGATGAGCAGTTCTTC.

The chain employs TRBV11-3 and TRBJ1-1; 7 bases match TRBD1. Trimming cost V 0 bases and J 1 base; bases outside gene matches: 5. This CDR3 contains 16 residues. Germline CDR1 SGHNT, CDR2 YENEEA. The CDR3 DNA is TGTGCCAGCAGCTTAGAAATGACAGGGAAGAACACTGAAGCTTTCTTT. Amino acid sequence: CASSLEMTGKNTEAFF.

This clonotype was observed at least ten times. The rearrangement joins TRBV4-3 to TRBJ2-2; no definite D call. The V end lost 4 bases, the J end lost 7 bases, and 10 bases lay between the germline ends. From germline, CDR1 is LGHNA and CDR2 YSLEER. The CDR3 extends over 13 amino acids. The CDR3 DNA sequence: TGCGCCAGCAGCCGCCAAGGCGGCGGGGAGCTGTTTTTT. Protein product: CASSRQGGGELFF.

CDR3 protein: CASSSPHDRGRYGYTF. The CDR3, as DNA: TGTGCCAGCAGTTCCCCACACGACAGGGGCCGTTATGGCTACACCTTC. V and J are TRBV12-3 or TRBV12-4 and TRBJ1-2, with 8 bases identical to TRBD1. The CDR3 has 16 residues. The V gene end was trimmed by 4 bases and the J gene end by 5 bases; junction bases not matched to a gene: 12.

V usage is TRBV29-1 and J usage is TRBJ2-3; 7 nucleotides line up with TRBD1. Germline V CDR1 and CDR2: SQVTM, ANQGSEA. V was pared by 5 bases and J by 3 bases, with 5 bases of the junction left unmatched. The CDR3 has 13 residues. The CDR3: CSVTGTATDTQYF. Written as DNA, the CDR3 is TGCAGCGTTACCGGGACAGCAACAGATACGCAGTATTTT.

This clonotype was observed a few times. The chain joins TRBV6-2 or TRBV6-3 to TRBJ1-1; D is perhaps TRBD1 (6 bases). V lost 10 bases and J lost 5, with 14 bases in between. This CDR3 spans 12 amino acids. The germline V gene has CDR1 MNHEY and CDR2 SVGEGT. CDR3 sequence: CATRGFRTEAFF. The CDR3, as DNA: TGTGCCACGAGGGGGTTTCGGACTGAAGCTTTCTTT.

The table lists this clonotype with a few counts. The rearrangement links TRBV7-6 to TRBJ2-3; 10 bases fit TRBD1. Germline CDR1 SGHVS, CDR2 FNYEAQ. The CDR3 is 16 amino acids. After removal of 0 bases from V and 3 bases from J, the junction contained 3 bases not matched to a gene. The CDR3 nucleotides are TGTGCCAGCAGCTTAGCGGGACAGGGGATAACAGATACGCAGTATTTT. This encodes CASSLAGQGITDTQYF.

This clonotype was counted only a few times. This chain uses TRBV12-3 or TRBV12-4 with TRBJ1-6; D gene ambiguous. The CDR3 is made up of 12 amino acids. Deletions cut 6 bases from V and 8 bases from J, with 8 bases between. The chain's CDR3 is CASSPPYSPLHF. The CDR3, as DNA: TGTGCCAGCAGCCCACCTTATTCACCCCTCCACTTT.

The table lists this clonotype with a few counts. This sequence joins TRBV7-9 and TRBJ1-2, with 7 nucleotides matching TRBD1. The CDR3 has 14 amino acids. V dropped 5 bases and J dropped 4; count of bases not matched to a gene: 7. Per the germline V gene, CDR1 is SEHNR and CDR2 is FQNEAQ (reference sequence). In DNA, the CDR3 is TGTGCCAGCAGCCGGGACAGTCTAAGCTATGGCTACACCTTC. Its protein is CASSRDSLSYGYTF.

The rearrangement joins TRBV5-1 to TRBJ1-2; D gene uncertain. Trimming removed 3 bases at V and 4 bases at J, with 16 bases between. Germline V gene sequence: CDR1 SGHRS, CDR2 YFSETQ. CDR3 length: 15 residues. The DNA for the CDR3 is TGCGCCAGCAGCTCTCGTATCGGGGATAGCTATGGCTACACCTTC. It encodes CASSSRIGDSYGYTF.

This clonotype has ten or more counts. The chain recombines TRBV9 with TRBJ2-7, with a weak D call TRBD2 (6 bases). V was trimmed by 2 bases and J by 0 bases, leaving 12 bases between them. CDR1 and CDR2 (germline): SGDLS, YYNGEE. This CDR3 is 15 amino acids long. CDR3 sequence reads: CASSVGGDSSYEQYF. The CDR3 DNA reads TGTGCCAGCAGCGTCGGAGGGGACTCCTCCTACGAGCAGTACTTC.

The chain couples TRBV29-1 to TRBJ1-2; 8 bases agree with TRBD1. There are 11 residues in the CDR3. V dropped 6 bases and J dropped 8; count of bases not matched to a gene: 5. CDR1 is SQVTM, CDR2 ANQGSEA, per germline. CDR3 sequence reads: CSVRTGTGYTF. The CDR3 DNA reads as TGCAGCGTAAGGACAGGGACCGGCTACACCTTC.

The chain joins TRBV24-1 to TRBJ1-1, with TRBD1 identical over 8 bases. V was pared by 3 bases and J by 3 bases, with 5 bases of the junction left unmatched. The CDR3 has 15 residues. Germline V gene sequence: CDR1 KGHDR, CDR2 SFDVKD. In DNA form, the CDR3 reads TGTGCCACCAGTGATGGACAGGGTGCGGACACTGAAGCTTTCTTT. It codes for CATSDGQGADTEAFF.